This T cell receptor (beta chain) came from a study of OX40 agonist ivuxolimab in advanced cancers. Sequencing was performed with immunoSEQ multiplex PCR; in TCRdb, only in-frame clones are kept and a portion is missing. Altogether about 37,000 clones are present, more than 75% being singletons, with the ten largest covering 20% to 25%. CDR1 LNHDA and CDR2 SQIVND come from the germline V gene (reference sequence). The CDR3 is 15 residues long. The V and J ends lost 2 bases and 3 bases, in that order; junction bases with no gene match: 4. The source was CD4+ or CD8+ T cells sorted from blood, collected in a trial of the OX40 agonist ivuxolimab. The V gene is TRBV19, the J gene TRBJ2-1; TRBD2 aligns across 7 bases. The receptor's source is an adult with an advanced solid tumor such as melanoma, head and neck, liver or kidney cancer. The CDR3 DNA follows: TGTGCCAGTAGTATAAGACTAGCTGGCTACAATGAGCAGTTCTTC. This gives the protein CASSIRLAGYNEQFF.